This is a list of T cell receptor beta chains from one sample in a study of T cell repertoires in cytomegalovirus infection. These receptors' targets are unknown. TCRdb used MiXCR to reprocess the reads, holding one entry per CDR3 protein. The table has 570,000 or so distinct CDR3 sequences, 40% seen once. The source material was cultured PBMCs, sampled from culture after CMV antigen stimulation. These receptors all stem from a human donor in good health (CMV status not recorded). Some clones in this sample may be carry-over from other donors' samples. CDR3s include the opening cysteine and the closing phenylalanine or tryptophan. The D gene is left open where the match is weak. Clone size is given for some rows only: seen once, a few or many times, or a class if the clone is expanded.

j_call clone_size d_call v_call cdr3_nt cdr3_aa
TRBJ2-7 once - TRBV12-3/TRBV12-4 TGTGCCAGCAGTTTGGGGTCAGCCTACGAGCAGTACTTC CASSLGSAYEQYF
TRBJ2-5 - - TRBV7-8 TGTGCCAGCAGCTTGGACTGGAAAGAGACCCAGTACTTC CASSLDWKETQYF
TRBJ2-5 - - TRBV20-1 TGCAGTGCTAGCCGGACGGTACAAGAGACCCAGTACTTC CSASRTVQETQYF
TRBJ1-2 many - TRBV7-2 TGTGCCAGCAGCTTAAACGTTCCTGGGGAATTGAGTACCTTC CASSLNVPGELSTF
TRBJ1-5 - TRBD1 TRBV19 TGTGCCAGTAGTAGAGGACAGGGCGGGCCGGCGCCCCAGCATTTT CASSRGQGGPAPQHF
TRBJ2-3 few TRBD1 TRBV7-8 TGTGCCAGCAGCTTAGGGGACAGGGCAGATACGCAGTATTTT CASSLGDRADTQYF
TRBJ2-7 many TRBD1 TRBV7-6 TGTGCCAGCAGCTTCGATGTATCGACAGGGGACAGGGAGCAGTACTTC CASSFDVSTGDREQYF
TRBJ2-5 - TRBD2 TRBV7-3 TGTGCCAGCAGAAAAGCGGGGGGCCAAGAGACCCAGTACTTC CASRKAGGQETQYF
TRBJ2-5 - - TRBV11-2 TGTGCCAGCAGCCCATACCGTGATGTTCAAGAGACCCAGTACTTC CASSPYRDVQETQYF
TRBJ1-5 once TRBD1 TRBV5-6 TGTGCCAGCAGCTTAACGGGAGGGGGCGATTCTCGGCCCCAGCATTTT CASSLTGGGDSRPQHF